Listed here is a single T cell receptor (beta chain). Its antigen target is currently unknown. Per-nucleotide qualities are absent, and no much larger clonotype sits a single base away. The cohort comprised some 680 healthy bone marrow donors. At the time of sampling, every cohort member was nominally healthy, though immune exposures that went unrecorded were likely present. The donor tested CMV seropositive and was one of the 289 seropositive cohort members. A peripheral blood sample was collected from each donor, and TCR beta sequencing was performed on peripheral blood mononuclear cells. The Qiagen DNeasy Blood Extraction Kit was used to extract genomic DNA from the blood cell samples. The data originate from a study of cytomegalovirus exposure and HLA in healthy donors (dated by TCRdb to 2015 to 2018). For the wider study: An earlier analysis of more than 550 of the donors reported under 300 Gb of sequence data and 117 million unique TCR beta sequences obtained from around 180 million T cells. Typing coverage varied by locus: about 629-640 donors for A, B, C, DRB1 and DQB1; 522 for DQA1; more than 600 for DPA1; fewer than 480 for DPB1. To predict cytomegalovirus infection status, the study brought together high-throughput TCR immunosequencing, statistical association of individual TCRs with disease status, and machine learning. Of the roughly 400 genotyped donors, approximately 82% fell in the genetic ancestry cluster associated with self-reported Caucasian donors. In a later genetic analysis, genome-wide SNP genotypes for 398 of the 666 donors were used, and that subset was treated as a discovery cohort. To decide whether each TCR beta V gene segment behaved as functional or pseudogenic, an earlier analysis of 587 of the donors relied on high-throughput TCR beta sequencing. The study aimed to test whether signatures of past pathogen exposure could be identified by cataloging public T cell receptors. The study profiled the T cell repertoires of 500 to 800 subjects by immunosequencing and related them to cytomegalovirus serostatus. Donor age, sex, ethnicity and CMV serostatus were collected together with the repertoire data. All discovery cohort repertoires had been generated using a single sequencing platform. An early release covering approximately 600 HLA-typed donors comprised about 290 gigabases of sequencing data and approximately 80 million unique TCR sequences. The later analysis used no new phenotypic data to find candidate immune exposures, relying instead on TCR beta sequences and their occurrence across donors. Roughly five DR-DQ haplotypes were handled as single units for association and clustering because linkage in the cohort was strong. On average, about 200,000 unique TCR beta nucleotide sequences were sequenced per donor among 398 genotyped donors of the cohort, with about 19% of those sequences being non-productive. HLA typing covered class I and class II loci at four-digit resolution. In addition to the first cohort of 666 subjects, a separate validation cohort of about 120 different subjects was used. A later analysis re-examined previously published TCR beta repertoires from hundreds of donors and added high-resolution HLA genotyping to investigate patterns of TCR occurrence. Study-wide conclusions, independent of this receptor: According to a later analysis, parvovirus B19, influenza, CMV and Epstein-Barr virus appeared linked to several top co-occurrence clusters. A total of fewer than 200 TCR beta chains were listed by the study as associated with cytomegalovirus. A later analysis found that HLA-associated TCR beta chains were more clonally expanded and had lower generation probabilities than equally common non-associated chains. The earlier analysis of almost 600 of the donors excluded some 15 rarely observed V segments, including chromosome 9 orphons, because counts were too low. Some IMGT-functional V segments, including TRBV6-2 and TRBV6-3, could not be told apart with the 87-base-pair reads, so those segments were excluded. When HLA alleles, especially DR and DQ, strongly co-occurred, TCR associations were difficult to assign to individual alleles. Linkage disequilibrium might explain the correlated functional status among segregating V segments, but an unknown experimental factor could not be excluded. V-gene and J-gene trimming of TCR beta chains was associated with a missense DCLRE1C variant in a later genetic analysis, and the association was replicated in an independent cohort. In this cohort, only TCR beta chains were sequenced, and detectable features were limited by the absence of alpha or paired-chain data. Across donors, most TCR sequences were observed very rarely, whereas some public TCRs were present in many individuals. A few of the identified cytomegalovirus-associated TCR beta chains were confirmed in vitro to be specific for cytomegalovirus antigens. Broadly in line with IMGT annotations, most TCR beta V segments showed up in productive rearrangements about 87% or about 30% of the time in an earlier analysis of several hundred of the donors. The authors suggested that the approach could potentially be generalized to other disease states and immunological phenotypes. The classifier was reported to diagnose cytomegalovirus status with high specificity and sensitivity in both the original cohort and the validation cohort. Most CMV-associated TCR beta chains appeared to be HLA-restricted in a later analysis, and the HLA associations seemed to be driven largely by CMV exposure. A later analysis associated 17,000 or so TCR beta sequences with specific HLA alleles at a false discovery rate of 0.05. A later analysis found that TCR association rates varied across HLA loci, with DRB1 alleles showing the most associated TCRs and HLA-C alleles the fewest. Presence/absence analyses assumed roughly uniform sequencing depth across donors, an assumption that may not hold. The only immune exposure information available for the cohort was CMV serostatus. According to a later genetic analysis, donors in an Asian-associated ancestry cluster had fewer N-insertions in productive TCRs than the roughly 700-donor mean. A further reported finding was that TCR beta sequences accurately predicted the HLA-A and HLA-B alleles for most subjects in the first cohort. A group of highly shared sequence variants was considered likely to be a technical artifact of the sequencing pipeline. Because HLA typing was missing for some donors at each locus, association tests included only the typed subset.

Library preparation employed the immunoSEQ multiplex PCR assay. The multiplex PCR relied on a mix of 60 forward primers for TCR Vbeta segments and 13 reverse primers for TCR Jbeta segments. Amplification of the CDR3 region of rearranged TCR beta genes was performed with a multiplex PCR assay on genomic DNA. The Illumina HiSeq System was used to sequence the amplified TCR beta libraries as 87-base-pair reads. Per the original workflow: Across the 670 or so repertoires, a later analysis counted approximately 75 million unique TCR beta chains, about 10 million of which were shared by at least two donors. To remove PCR and sequencing errors, raw reads were error-corrected and collapsed into unique sequences using a nearest-neighbor algorithm that merged closely related sequences. To assign V, D and J gene segments, CDR3 sequences were aligned to IMGT reference sequences. For a sequence to be retained, a match of at least six nucleotides was required to both a V gene segment and a J gene segment. Rearrangements were called productive when the CDR3 lacked stop codons and stayed in frame with V and J; all others were non-productive. CDR3 was defined according to IMGT convention as the region running from the second conserved V-encoded cysteine to the conserved J-encoded phenylalanine. Sequences without an unambiguous match to a single V gene segment were excluded from the earlier analysis of almost 600 of the donors. An earlier analysis of 450 to 650 of the donors called V segments functional above 56.7% productive rearrangements and segregating when the between-donor standard deviation exceeded 5%. A statistical classification framework was built to diagnose cytomegalovirus status from the catalog of TCR beta chain sequences. In a later analysis, TCR nucleotide sequences were compared against IMGT/GENE-DB human TR gene sequences so that V and J genes could be assigned. A later analysis assigned CDR3 sequences and most-parsimonious VDJ recombination scenarios with the TCRdist pipeline. In a later analysis, each TCR beta chain was defined by its CDR3 amino acid sequence together with its V-gene family, and reads without a unique V-gene family were excluded. In a later analysis, around 650 highly shared, low-generation-probability nucleotide sequences were removed to address suspected cross-contamination and a sequencing artifact. For each public chain, a later analysis derived a clonal expansion index from normalized ranks of inferred template counts within each repertoire. In a later analysis, generation probabilities were computed using a VDJ recombination model fitted to out-of-frame rearrangements, and the results were checked against IGoR. Hypergeometric tests were used in a later analysis to score TCR-TCR, TCR-HLA and TCR-CMV co-occurrence, with a repertoire-size bias correction applied to the TCR pairs. A later analysis estimated false discovery rates by permuting HLA or CMV assignments 20 times. In a later analysis, co-occurring TCRs were grouped using DBSCAN, and TCRdist sequence similarity was added for clustering within HLA-allele-positive subsets. For co-occurrence clustering, repertoires with fewer than 30,000 or more than 120,000 public chains were excluded, along with a handful of repertoires with anomalous nucleotide sharing. TCRdb retrieved this table from immuneACCESS and kept in-frame rearrangements only. Not all clones are present; in checked studies, unresolved V genes account for under half, and no reason is known for the remainder. V, J and clone size derive from that table, while D and trimming were established from the DNA sequence. This sample has some 100,000 clones in its table, and more than 75% of those were observed once. The ten largest account for 4% of the sample.

From the germline V gene (reference sequence), CDR1 is WNHNN and CDR2 is SYGVQD. CDR3 length: 17 amino acids, cysteine to phenylalanine. The only DNA kept is the CDR3, 51 bases in frame from the first base. The germline ends are 17 bases apart after V is trimmed by 2 bases and J by 2 bases. Sequenced sample: PBMCs. The rearranged segments are TRBV10-1 and TRBJ2-3; a weak D assignment points to TRBD2 (6 bases agree). The clonotype comes from a woman between 45 and 60 years old in good health and CMV-seropositive. The CDR3 corresponds to CASSEGRGSGYTDTQYF. The nucleotides are TGCGCCAGCAGTGAGGGGCGCGGTAGCGGATACACAGATACGCAGTATTTT.